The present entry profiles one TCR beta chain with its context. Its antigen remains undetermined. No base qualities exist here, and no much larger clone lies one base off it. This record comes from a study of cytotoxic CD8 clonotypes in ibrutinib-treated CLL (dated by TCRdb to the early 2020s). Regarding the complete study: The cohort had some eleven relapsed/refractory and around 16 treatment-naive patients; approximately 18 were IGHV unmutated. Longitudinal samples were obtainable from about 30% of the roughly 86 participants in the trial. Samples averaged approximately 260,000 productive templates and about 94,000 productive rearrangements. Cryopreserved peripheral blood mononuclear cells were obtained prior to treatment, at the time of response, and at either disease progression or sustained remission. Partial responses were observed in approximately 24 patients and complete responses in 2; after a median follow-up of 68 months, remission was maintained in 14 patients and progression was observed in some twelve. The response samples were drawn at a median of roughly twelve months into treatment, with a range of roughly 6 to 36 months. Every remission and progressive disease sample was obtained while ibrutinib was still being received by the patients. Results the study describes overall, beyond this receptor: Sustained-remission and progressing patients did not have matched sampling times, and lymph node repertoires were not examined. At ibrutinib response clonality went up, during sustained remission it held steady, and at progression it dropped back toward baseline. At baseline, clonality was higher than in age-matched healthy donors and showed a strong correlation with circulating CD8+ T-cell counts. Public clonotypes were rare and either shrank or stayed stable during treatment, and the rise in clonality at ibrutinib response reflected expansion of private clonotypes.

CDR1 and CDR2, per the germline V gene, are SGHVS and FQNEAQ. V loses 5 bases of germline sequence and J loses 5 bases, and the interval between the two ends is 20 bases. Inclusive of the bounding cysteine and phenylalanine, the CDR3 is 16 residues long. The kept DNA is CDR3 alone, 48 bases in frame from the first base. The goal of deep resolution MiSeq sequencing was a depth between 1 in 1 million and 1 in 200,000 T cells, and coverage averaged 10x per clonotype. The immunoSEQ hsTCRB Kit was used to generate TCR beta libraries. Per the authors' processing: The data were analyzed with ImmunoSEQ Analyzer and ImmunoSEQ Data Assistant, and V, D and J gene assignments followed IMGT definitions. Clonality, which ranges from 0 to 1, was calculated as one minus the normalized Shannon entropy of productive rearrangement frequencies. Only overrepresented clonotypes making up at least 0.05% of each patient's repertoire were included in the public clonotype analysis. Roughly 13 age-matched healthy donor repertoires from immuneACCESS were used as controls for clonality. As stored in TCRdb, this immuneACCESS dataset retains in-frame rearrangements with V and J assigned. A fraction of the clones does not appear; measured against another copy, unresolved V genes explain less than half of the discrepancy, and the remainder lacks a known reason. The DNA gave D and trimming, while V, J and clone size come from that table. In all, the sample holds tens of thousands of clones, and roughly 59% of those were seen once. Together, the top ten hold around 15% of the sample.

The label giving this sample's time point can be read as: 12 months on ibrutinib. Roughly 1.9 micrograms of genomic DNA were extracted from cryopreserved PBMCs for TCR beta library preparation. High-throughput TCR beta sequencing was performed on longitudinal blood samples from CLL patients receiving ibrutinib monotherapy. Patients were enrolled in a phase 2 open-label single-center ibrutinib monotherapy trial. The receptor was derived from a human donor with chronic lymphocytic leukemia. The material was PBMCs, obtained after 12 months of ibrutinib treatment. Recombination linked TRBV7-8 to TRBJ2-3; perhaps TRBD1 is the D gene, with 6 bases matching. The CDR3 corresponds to CASSAYRALRIDTQYF. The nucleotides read TGTGCCAGCAGCGCCTACAGGGCATTAAGGATAGATACGCAGTATTTT.